This T cell receptor beta chain was found in a study of blood T cell repertoires in COVID-19. Methods used by the authors: Amplified reference gene primers provided the basis for estimating nucleated cell counts. The protocol was immunoSEQ multiplex PCR, while the TCRdb copy is restricted to in-frame clones and leaves out a portion. The D gene and trimming were derived from the DNA, and the V and J assignments and clone size from that table. The sample yields 150,000 or so clones, around 90% seen once. Trimming cost V 0 bases and J 4 bases, with 13 bases left between them. Germline V lookup: CDR1 SGDLS, CDR2 YYNGEE. The CDR3 sequence is 15 residues long.

J is TRBJ1-2 and V is TRBV9; a weak D match, TRBD1 (5 bases). This receptor was identified in a man aged 45 to 65 with acute or convalescent COVID-19. The material sequenced was peripheral blood. In DNA, the CDR3 is TGTGCCAGCAGCGTAGGGAAAGGGGAGGCCTATGGCTACACCTTC. It is translated as CASSVGKGEAYGYTF.